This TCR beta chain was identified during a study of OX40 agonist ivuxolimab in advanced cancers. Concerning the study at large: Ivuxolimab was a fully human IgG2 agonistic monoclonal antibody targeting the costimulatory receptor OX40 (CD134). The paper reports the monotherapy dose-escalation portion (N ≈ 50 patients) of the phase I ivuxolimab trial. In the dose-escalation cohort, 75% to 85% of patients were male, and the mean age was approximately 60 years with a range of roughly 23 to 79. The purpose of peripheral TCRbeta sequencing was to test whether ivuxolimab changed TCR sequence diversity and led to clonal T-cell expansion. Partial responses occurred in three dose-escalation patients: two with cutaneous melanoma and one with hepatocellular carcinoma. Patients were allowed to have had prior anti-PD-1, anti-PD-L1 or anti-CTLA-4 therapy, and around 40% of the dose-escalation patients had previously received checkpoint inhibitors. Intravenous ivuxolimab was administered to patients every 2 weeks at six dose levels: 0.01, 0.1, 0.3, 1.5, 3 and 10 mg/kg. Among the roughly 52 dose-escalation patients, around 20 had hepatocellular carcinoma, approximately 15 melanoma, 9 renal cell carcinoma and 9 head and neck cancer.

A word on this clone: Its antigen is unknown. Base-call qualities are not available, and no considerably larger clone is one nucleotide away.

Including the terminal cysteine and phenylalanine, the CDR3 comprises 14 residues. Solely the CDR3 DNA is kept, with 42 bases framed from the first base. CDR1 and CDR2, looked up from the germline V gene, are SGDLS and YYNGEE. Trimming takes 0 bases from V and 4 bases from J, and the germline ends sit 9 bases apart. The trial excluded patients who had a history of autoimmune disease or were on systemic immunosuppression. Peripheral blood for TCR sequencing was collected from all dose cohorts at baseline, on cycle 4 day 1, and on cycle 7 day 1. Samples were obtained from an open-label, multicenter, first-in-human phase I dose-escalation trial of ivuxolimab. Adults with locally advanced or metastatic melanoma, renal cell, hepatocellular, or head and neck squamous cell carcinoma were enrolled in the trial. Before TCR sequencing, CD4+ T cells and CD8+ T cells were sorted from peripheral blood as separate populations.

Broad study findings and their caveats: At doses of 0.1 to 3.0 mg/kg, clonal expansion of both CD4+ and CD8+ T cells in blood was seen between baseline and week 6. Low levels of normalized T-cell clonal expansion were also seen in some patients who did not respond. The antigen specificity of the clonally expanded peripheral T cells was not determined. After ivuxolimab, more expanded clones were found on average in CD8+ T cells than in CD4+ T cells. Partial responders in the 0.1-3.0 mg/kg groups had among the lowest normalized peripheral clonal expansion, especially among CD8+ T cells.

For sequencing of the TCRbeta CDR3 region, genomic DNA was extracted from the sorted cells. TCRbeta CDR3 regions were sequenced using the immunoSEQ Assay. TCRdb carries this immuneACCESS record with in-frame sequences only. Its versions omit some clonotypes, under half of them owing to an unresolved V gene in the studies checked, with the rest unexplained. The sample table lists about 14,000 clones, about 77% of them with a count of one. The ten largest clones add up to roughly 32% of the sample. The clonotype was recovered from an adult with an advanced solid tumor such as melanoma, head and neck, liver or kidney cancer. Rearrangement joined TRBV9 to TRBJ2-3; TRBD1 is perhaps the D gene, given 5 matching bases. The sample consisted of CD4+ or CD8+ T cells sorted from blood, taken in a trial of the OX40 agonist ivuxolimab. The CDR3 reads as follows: CASSVAGWADTQYF. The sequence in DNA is TGTGCCAGCAGCGTAGCAGGGTGGGCAGATACGCAGTATTTT.